The 21 T cell receptor beta chains below were found in one sample sequenced in a study of radiotherapy plus CTLA-4 blockade in lung cancer. Method: immunoSEQ multiplex PCR; TCRdb's copy keeps in-frame clones and lacks some. The table has around 41,000 clones, about 70% seen once; the top ten hold 20% to 25%. Here the sequenced sample was peripheral blood, taken from a patient treated with radiotherapy plus ipilimumab. The receptors were sampled from a human donor with non-small cell lung cancer who had a partial response to radiotherapy plus ipilimumab.

The gene calls are TRBV19 and TRBJ1-2; perhaps TRBD1 as D (5 bases). This CDR3 comprises 15 residues. Germline V gene data show CDR1 as LNHDA and CDR2 as SQIVND (reference sequence). V was clipped by 6 bases and J by 0 bases, with 14 bases between them. The CDR3 reads CASRWSQGTNYGYTF. As DNA, the CDR3 is TGTGCCAGTAGATGGTCCCAGGGAACTAACTATGGCTACACCTTC.

This clone was seen a single time. The chain joins TRBV19 to TRBJ2-7; tentative D call: TRBD1 (6 bases). The CDR3 is made up of 15 amino acids. Between the trimmed V and J ends, which lost 8 bases and 0 bases, there was a span of 17 bases. Germline values: CDR1 LNHDA, CDR2 SQIVND (reference sequence). CDR3 coding DNA: TGTGCCAGTCAGATATCGCAACAGGGCTCCTACGAGCAGTACTTC. The encoded protein is CASQISQQGSYEQYF.

J is TRBJ1-1 and V is TRBV5-1; TRBD1 is a possible D gene (5 bases). V gave up 3 bases and J gave up 6 bases, with 12 bases separating them. The CDR3 has 13 amino acids. Germline CDR1 reads SGHRS; CDR2 reads YFSETQ. The CDR3 protein is CASSWGTMAEAFF. CDR3 nucleotide sequence: TGCGCCAGCAGCTGGGGGACTATGGCTGAAGCTTTCTTT.

This sequence joins TRBV15 and TRBJ2-7; a weak D match, TRBD2 (5 bases). The CDR3 is made up of 15 amino acids. The germline V and J ends were trimmed by 0 bases and 3 bases, with 12 bases remaining between them. In germline, CDR1 is LNHNV, CDR2 YYDKDF (reference sequence). CDR3 sequence (DNA): TGTGCCACCAGCAGAGATAAGGGAGAGGGCTACGAGCAGTACTTC. Amino acid sequence: CATSRDKGEGYEQYF.

V is TRBV6-5 and J is TRBJ2-3; a possible D gene is TRBD2 (6 bases). This CDR3 comprises 13 residues. Germline V gene data show CDR1 as MNHEY and CDR2 as SVGAGI. Trimming removed 4 bases from V and 3 bases from J, with 8 bases in between. The CDR3 nucleotides read TGTGCCAGCAGTTGGGAGGCGACAGATACGCAGTATTTT. The encoded protein is CASSWEATDTQYF.

In DNA, the CDR3 is TGTGCCAGCAGCTTAGGTATCGACAGCACTGAAGCTTTCTTT. Its protein product is CASSLGIDSTEAFF. This chain joins TRBV13 and TRBJ1-1; possibly TRBD1 for D (5 bases). Trimming stripped 0 bases from V and 4 bases from J, with 9 bases between. CDR1 PRHDT and CDR2 FYEKMQ come from the germline V gene (reference sequence). The CDR3 runs 14 residues.

The chain has TRBV6-5 and TRBJ1-3, with D unresolved. Per germline, CDR1 MNHEY and CDR2 SVGAGI. V gave up 0 bases and J gave up 2 bases, with 8 bases separating them. This CDR3 region has 15 residues. DNA for the CDR3: TGTGCCAGCAGTTACTCATCCAGGACTGGAAACACCATATATTTT. Translation gives CASSYSSRTGNTIYF.

This clone was observed a handful of times. This chain uses TRBV4-2 with TRBJ2-5, with 7 bases matching TRBD1. Per the germline V gene, CDR1 is LGHNA and CDR2 is YNFKEQ. The V gene end was trimmed by 1 base and the J gene end by 3 bases; junction bases not matched to a gene: 8. This CDR3 is built from 16 residues. The CDR3 spells CASSQGNRDREETQYF. CDR3 coding DNA: TGTGCCAGCAGCCAAGGTAACCGAGACAGGGAAGAGACCCAGTACTTC.

The genes are TRBV9 and TRBJ2-2, with 9 positions matching TRBD1. V was clipped by 5 bases and J by 3 bases; unmatched bases: 8. There are 16 residues in the CDR3. In germline, CDR1 is SGDLS, CDR2 YYNGEE. The CDR3 reads CASSYTGTGYTGELFF. The CDR3 DNA follows: TGTGCCAGCAGTTATACCGGGACAGGGTACACCGGGGAGCTGTTTTTT. Using reference TRBV9 and TRBJ2-2 for the parts outside the CDR3, the full variable domain is DSGVTQTPKHLITATGQRVTLRCSPRSGDLSVYWYQQSLDQGLQFLIQYYNGEERAKGNILERFSAQQFPDLHSELNLSSLELGDSALYFCASSYTGTGYTGELFFGEGSRLTVL.

The chain links TRBV7-2 to TRBJ2-2; 10 positions match TRBD2. Germline CDR1 and CDR2: SGHTA and FQGNSA. This CDR3 is 16 amino acids long. Unmatched junction bases numbered 8, after V lost 4 bases and J lost 6 bases. The CDR3 loop is CASSSPAGGPSGELFF. The CDR3 DNA sequence: TGTGCCAGCAGCTCACCAGCGGGGGGGCCCTCCGGGGAGCTGTTTTTT. The full variable domain, with the rest looked up from reference TRBV7-2 and TRBJ2-2, is GAGVSQSPSNKVTEKGKDVELRCDPISGHTALYWYRQSLGQGLEFLIYFQGNSAPDKSGLPSDRFSAERTGGSVSTLTIQRTQQEDSAVYLCASSSPAGGPSGELFFGEGSRLTVL.

This clone has a handful of counts. The chain combines TRBV5-6 with TRBJ2-6; D is perhaps TRBD2 (5 bases). CDR1 SGHDT and CDR2 YYEEEE come from the germline V gene. V was clipped by 0 bases and J by 4 bases, with 8 bases between them. CDR3 size: 15 residues. The chain's CDR3 is CASSLGGFGANVLTF. CDR3 DNA: TGTGCCAGCAGCTTGGGAGGGTTCGGGGCCAACGTCCTGACTTTC.

The chain recombines TRBV18 with TRBJ2-5; 8 bases are shared with TRBD2. The CDR3 sequence is 16 residues long. V was clipped by 2 bases and J by 5 bases; unmatched bases: 10. Germline values: CDR1 KGHSH, CDR2 LQKENI. The CDR3: CASSPIQAGVMETQYF. Written as DNA, the CDR3 is TGTGCCAGCTCACCAATCCAAGCGGGAGTAATGGAGACCCAGTACTTC.

The V gene is TRBV11-2, the J gene TRBJ2-1; 8 positions agree with TRBD2. CDR3 length: 14 amino acids. V gave up 2 bases and J gave up 6 bases; unmatched junction bases: 3. Germline V gene sequence: CDR1 SGHAT, CDR2 FQNNGV. The CDR3 loop reads CASSLLAGSNEQFF. CDR3 sequence (DNA): TGTGCCAGCAGCTTACTAGCGGGCAGCAATGAGCAGTTCTTC.

This rearrangement joins TRBV5-1 to TRBJ1-1; D not resolved. This CDR3 has 14 amino acids. Deletions cut 4 bases from V and 1 base from J, with 11 bases between. CDR1 and CDR2 from the germline V gene are SGHRS and YFSETQ. For the CDR3, the DNA is TGCGCCAGCAGCCCGCGGGAGGGGAACACTGAAGCTTTCTTT. Its protein product is CASSPREGNTEAFF.

This chain connects TRBV27 to TRBJ2-5; D is uncertain. CDR1 is MNHEY and CDR2 is SMNVEV in the germline V gene (reference sequence). The CDR3 runs to 15 residues. The V end lost 5 bases, the J end lost 0 bases, and 13 bases lay between the germline ends. The CDR3 sequence: CASSDLLGDQETQYF. The DNA for the CDR3 is TGTGCCAGCAGTGATTTGCTTGGAGACCAAGAGACCCAGTACTTC.

The CDR3 coding sequence is TGTGCCAGCAGCTTTAACAGCTACAATGAGCAGTTCTTC. Protein sequence: CASSFNSYNEQFF. The V call is TRBV7-2, the J call TRBJ2-1; D is unclear. In germline, CDR1 is SGHTA, CDR2 FQGNSA. Trimming shortened V by 3 bases and J by 3 bases, and 6 bases separated the two germline ends. The CDR3 totals 13 residues. Full variable domain (rest looked up from reference TRBV7-2 and TRBJ2-1): GAGVSQSPSNKVTEKGKDVELRCDPISGHTALYWYRQSLGQGLEFLIYFQGNSAPDKSGLPSDRFSAERTGGSVSTLTIQRTQQEDSAVYLCASSFNSYNEQFFGPGTRLTVL.

This sequence joins TRBV25-1 and TRBJ1-1, with 9 bases fitting TRBD1. The germline gives CDR1 MGHDK, CDR2 SYGVNS. J lost 2 bases, V lost 4 bases, and 5 bases had no gene match. CDR3 size: 15 residues. CDR3 protein: CASSAPDRGNTEAFF. CDR3 coding DNA: TGTGCCAGCAGTGCGCCGGACAGGGGAAACACTGAAGCTTTCTTT.

This clone appeared a few times. This chain uses TRBV5-6 with TRBJ2-7; D gene unclear. CDR1 SGHDT and CDR2 YYEEEE come from the germline V gene. V lost 1 base, J lost 0 bases, and 17 bases lay in between. This CDR3 region has 17 residues. The CDR3 DNA follows: TGTGCCAGCAGCTTGAGTCACGGCCATAGGAGCTCCTACGAGCAGTACTTC. Amino acids: CASSLSHGHRSSYEQYF.

V and J are TRBV2 and TRBJ1-2; weak D call: TRBD1 (6 bases). There are 12 residues in the CDR3. The germline V gene has CDR1 SNHLY and CDR2 FYNNEI. V was clipped by 8 bases and J by 7 bases, with 14 bases between them. CDR3 amino acids: CASEGGAVGYTF. The CDR3, as DNA: TGTGCCAGCGAGGGGGGGGCAGTTGGCTACACCTTC.

The chain recombines TRBV4-3 with TRBJ1-1, with D possibly being TRBD1 (5 bases). V was pared by 1 base and J by 6 bases, with 12 bases between. The length of the CDR3 is 14 residues. The germline V gene encodes CDR1 LGHNA and CDR2 YSLEER. The CDR3 is CASSQATAGAEAFF. In DNA, the CDR3 is TGCGCCAGCAGCCAAGCAACGGCGGGGGCTGAAGCTTTCTTT.

The V call is TRBV5-6, the J call TRBJ2-2, with TRBD1 identical over 7 bases. The CDR3 runs 19 residues. Trimming took 3 bases from V and 0 from J; bases not matched to a gene: 14. The germline CDR1 and CDR2 sequences are SGHDT and YYEEEE. The CDR3 nucleotides read TGTGCCAGCAGCTCCCTCCGCCGACAGGGTAACACGAACACCGGGGAGCTGTTTTTT. It yields the protein CASSSLRRQGNTNTGELFF.